The present T cell receptor beta chain was sequenced within a study of CD8+ T cells in alopecia areata. Study details: The drug, tofacitinib, lasted 6 to 18 months, followed by 6 months off drug. By percentage of affected scalp area, the severity of treated patients was scored.

This clone came up a few times. Investigators isolated RNA and reverse transcribed it into cDNA to act as the sequencing template. Libraries were prepared by immunoSEQ multiplex PCR; TCRdb keeps only in-frame clonotypes and omits some of them. The repertoire holds around 300,000 clones, roughly 60% seen once, with 0.9% to 0.95% in the top ten. There are 12 residues in the CDR3. Germline V gene data show CDR1 as SGHDT and CDR2 as YYEEEE. The V end lost 0 bases, the J end lost 5 bases, and 5 bases lay between the germline ends. Stated treatment: oral pan-JAK inhibitor, 5-10 mg twice daily. The clonotype comes from a human donor with alopecia areata. The sequenced sample was CD4+ T cells sorted from blood, obtained around week 53, from a patient treated with tofacitinib. The V and J genes are TRBV5-6 and TRBJ1-1; the D is unclear. CDR3 sequence: CASSLVQTEAFF. The CDR3 coding sequence is TGTGCCAGCAGCTTGGTGCAGACTGAAGCTTTCTTT.